Below, 21 T cell receptor beta chains from the same sample are listed, as sequenced in a study of blood T cell repertoires in COVID-19. TCRdb keeps only in-frame clones here, not all; method: immunoSEQ multiplex PCR. The data show 150,000 to 190,000 clones, with 70% to 90% seen just once and roughly 8% held by the top ten. Sequences were obtained from peripheral blood. The source is a woman aged 60-70 years with COVID-19, enrolled during active disease.

A word on this clone: This sample includes further DNA sequences coding for the same CDR3. The V gene is TRBV18, the J gene TRBJ1-4; possibly TRBD1 for D (6 bases). Trimming removed 3 bases at V and 4 bases at J, with 12 bases between. CDR3 length: 15 residues. CDR1 is KGHSH, CDR2 LQKENI, per germline. CDR3 loop: CASSPQTGGNEKLFF. DNA of the CDR3: TGTGCCAGCTCACCCCAGACAGGTGGTAATGAAAAACTGTTTTTT. Together with reference TRBV18 and TRBJ1-4, the CDR3 gives the full variable domain: NAGVMQNPRHLVRRRGQEARLRCSPMKGHSHVYWYRQLPEEGLKFMVYLQKENIIDESGMPKERFSAEFPKEGPSILRIQQVVRGDSAAYFCASSPQTGGNEKLFFGSGTQLSVL.

The chain combines TRBV19 with TRBJ1-2; D unclear. V lost 2 bases and J lost 10, with 11 bases in between. Germline V gives CDR1 LNHDA, CDR2 SQIVND (reference sequence). This CDR3 has 12 residues. CDR3 in amino acids: CASSIRPGYYTF. The CDR3, as DNA: TGTGCCAGTAGTATACGTCCAGGTTACTACACCTTC.

This sequence joins TRBV5-1 and TRBJ2-5, with TRBD2 identical over 7 bases. This CDR3 is built from 15 residues. Germline V gene lookup returns CDR1 SGHRS and CDR2 YFSETQ. The V and J ends lost 1 base and 2 bases, in that order; junction bases with no gene match: 5. CDR3 DNA sequence: TGCGCCAGCAGCTTGTTGCTAGCGGATCAAGAGACCCAGTACTTC. Protein product: CASSLLLADQETQYF.

The V gene is TRBV12-5, the J gene TRBJ2-7; D remains ambiguous. The CDR3 runs 15 residues. Germline assignment: CDR1 LGHNT and CDR2 FRNRAP. Trimming took off 0 bases at V and 0 bases at J, with 9 bases between the two ends. The CDR3 sequence: CASGLVRLTSYEQYF. CDR3 sequence (DNA): TGTGCTAGTGGTTTGGTACGTCTAACCTCCTACGAGCAGTACTTC.

This clone was counted many times. CDR3 protein: CASSQALAGVGEQYF. The CDR3 region has the DNA TGTGCCAGCAGCCAGGCTCTAGCGGGAGTGGGTGAGCAGTACTTC. The chain carries TRBV14 and TRBJ2-7; TRBD2 agrees at 10 bases. The germline V gene encodes CDR1 SGHDN and CDR2 FVKESK. Losses at the gene ends were 3 bases for V and 7 bases for J; bases not matched to a gene: 9. This CDR3 has 15 amino acids.

The rearrangement uses TRBV9 and TRBJ2-2, with 9 bases fitting TRBD2. Per germline, CDR1 SGDLS and CDR2 YYNGEE. The CDR3 extends over 19 amino acids. V lost 3 bases, J lost 5 bases, and 17 bases stayed unmatched. The CDR3 sequence: CASSAINPGLAGTTGELFF. In DNA, the CDR3 is TGTGCCAGCAGCGCAATAAACCCAGGGCTAGCGGGAACTACCGGGGAGCTGTTTTTT.

This clone was detected only once. The CDR3 DNA follows: TGTGCCACCAGCAGAGATATCTTTGGGGGGACAGGGGGCCGAGGGGCCAACGTCCTGACTTTC. Protein product: CATSRDIFGGTGGRGANVLTF. This rearrangement joins TRBV15 to TRBJ2-6, with TRBD1 matching over 12 bases. V lost 0 bases, J lost 4 bases, and 13 bases stayed unmatched. The germline gives CDR1 LNHNV, CDR2 YYDKDF (reference sequence). CDR3 size: 21 residues. The full variable domain, rest sourced from reference TRBV15 and TRBJ2-6, is DAMVIQNPRYQVTQFGKPVTLSCSQTLNHNVMYWYQQKSSQAPKLLFHYYDKDFNNEADTPDNFQSRRPNTSFCFLDIRSPGLGDTAMYLCATSRDIFGGTGGRGANVLTFGAGSRLTVL.

The V and J genes are TRBV5-1 and TRBJ2-3; 11 bases match TRBD2. The CDR3 runs to 16 residues. Germline CDR1 reads SGHRS; CDR2 reads YFSETQ. V gave up 4 bases and J gave up 4 bases; unmatched junction bases: 8. CDR3 bases: TGCGCCAGCAGCCACACTACTAGCGGGAGTGCAGATACGCAGTATTTT. Its translation is CASSHTTSGSADTQYF.

This chain uses TRBV19 with TRBJ2-7; TRBD1 matches 7 bases. CDR3 length: 15 residues. Losses at the gene ends were 5 bases for V and 0 bases for J; bases not matched to a gene: 7. Germline values: CDR1 LNHDA, CDR2 SQIVND (reference sequence). The CDR3 protein is CASSPDRALSYEQYF. Written as DNA, the CDR3 is TGTGCCAGTAGTCCCGACAGGGCCCTCTCCTACGAGCAGTACTTC.

The table lists this clone with a count of one. The genes are TRBV6-5 and TRBJ1-6, with a weak D call TRBD1 (6 bases). Germline lookup yields CDR1 MNHEY and CDR2 SVGAGI. V gave up 6 bases and J gave up 9 bases, with 15 bases separating them. The CDR3 contains 14 residues. The CDR3 spells CASSITGLFSPLHF. DNA for the CDR3: TGTGCCAGCAGCATTACAGGGCTTTTTTCACCCCTCCACTTT.

The chain has TRBV5-8 and TRBJ1-5, with 9 bases lining up with TRBD1. The length of the CDR3 is 18 residues. With 4 bases clipped from V and 4 bases from J, the junction kept 15 bases outside the gene matches. CDR1 SGHTS and CDR2 YDEGEE come from the germline V gene. Here the CDR3 DNA reads TGTGCCAGCAGCCCTCCGGGACAGGGCATCGGCGGGAATCAGCCCCAGCATTTT. Translating gives CASSPPGQGIGGNQPQHF.

J is TRBJ1-2 and V is TRBV25-1; D uncertain. V was pared by 6 bases and J by 6 bases, with 8 bases between. CDR1 and CDR2 (germline): MGHDK, SYGVNS. This CDR3 is 11 amino acids long. CDR3: CASSAYDGYTF. Here the CDR3 DNA reads TGTGCCAGCAGCGCGTATGATGGCTACACCTTC.

This chain connects TRBV9 to TRBJ2-3; 7 bases align to TRBD2. This CDR3 has 15 amino acids. Trimming cost V 1 base and J 6 bases; bases outside gene matches: 8. Germline-derived CDR1 and CDR2 are SGDLS and YYNGEE. The CDR3 DNA reads as TGTGCCAGCAGCGTAAACTGGGGAGGGGTTGATACGCAGTATTTT. It yields the protein CASSVNWGGVDTQYF.

V gene TRBV27 combines with J gene TRBJ1-3; D is possibly TRBD1 (5 bases). This CDR3 has 15 residues. Germline lookup yields CDR1 MNHEY and CDR2 SMNVEV (reference sequence). V dropped 6 bases and J dropped 8 bases, with 20 bases sitting between them. CDR3 sequence: CASRSDGGLGDTIYF. DNA for the CDR3: TGTGCCAGCAGATCGGATGGGGGGTTAGGGGACACCATATATTTT.

This chain connects TRBV3-1 (or the pseudogene TRBV3-2) to TRBJ1-3; a possible D gene is TRBD1 (6 bases). The CDR3 is 15 residues long. Trimming cost V 5 bases and J 5 bases, with 16 bases left between them. From germline, CDR1 is LGHDT and CDR2 YNNKEL (reference sequence). The CDR3: CASSNLDRSRNTIYF. CDR3 coding DNA: TGTGCCAGCAGCAACTTAGACAGGAGCCGAAACACCATATATTTT.

As to this clone: The sample contains more than one DNA sequence encoding this CDR3. This chain uses TRBV18 with TRBJ2-1; TRBD1 might be the D (6 bases). Trimming stripped 0 bases from V and 0 bases from J, with 9 bases between. The CDR3 consists of 16 residues. CDR1 and CDR2 (germline): KGHSH, LQKENI. CDR3 region: CASSPPGQSSYNEQFF. The CDR3, as DNA: TGTGCCAGCTCACCACCGGGACAAAGCTCCTACAATGAGCAGTTCTTC.

V usage is TRBV21-1 and J usage is TRBJ1-6; the table assigns TRBD1, which was not confirmed against the DNA. TRBV21-1 is a recognized pseudogene. This CDR3 contains 18 residues. The CDR3 reads CASSKARTGLSYNSPLHF. CDR3 bases: TGTGCCAGCAGCAAAGCTAGGACAGGGCTCTCCTATAATTCACCCCTCCACTTT.

This sequence joins TRBV3-1 (or the pseudogene TRBV3-2) and TRBJ2-3, with D hard to call. The V and J ends lost 2 bases and 4 bases respectively, with 13 bases between them. This CDR3 is built from 15 residues. Germline V gene data show CDR1 as LGHDT and CDR2 as YNNKEL (reference sequence). CDR3 sequence: CASSQQMVSADTQYF. CDR3 DNA: TGTGCCAGCAGCCAACAGATGGTAAGCGCAGATACGCAGTATTTT.

J is TRBJ1-1 and V is TRBV6-4; the D is unclear. This CDR3 has 13 residues. V lost 4 bases and J 0 bases, leaving 6 bases between the germline ends. Germline V lookup: CDR1 MRHNA, CDR2 SNTAGT. CDR3 in amino acids: CASSAEVNTEAFF. In DNA, the CDR3 is TGTGCCAGCAGTGCGGAGGTGAACACTGAAGCTTTCTTT.

V is TRBV19 and J is TRBJ1-1, with TRBD1 matching over 7 bases. The V gene end was trimmed by 2 bases and the J gene end by 3 bases; junction bases not matched to a gene: 3. This CDR3 is built from 14 residues. Per germline, CDR1 LNHDA and CDR2 SQIVND (reference sequence). CDR3 DNA sequence: TGTGCCAGTAGTATAAGACAGGGCTACACTGAAGCTTTCTTT. It translates to CASSIRQGYTEAFF.

The V gene is TRBV29-1, the J gene TRBJ1-1; D is possibly TRBD1 (6 bases). The V end was cut by 2 bases, the J end by 4 bases, with 17 bases between. CDR1 is SQVTM and CDR2 is ANQGSEA in the germline V gene. The CDR3 is made up of 15 amino acids. CDR3 sequence reads: CSVEKARGRGTEAFF. DNA for the CDR3: TGCAGCGTTGAAAAGGCCAGGGGAAGAGGCACTGAAGCTTTCTTT.